The T cell receptor (beta chain) described here comes from a study of blood T cell repertoires in COVID-19. What the recovered Cohort 3 donors had was two negative PCRs, clearance, or symptom resolution. This CDR3 contains 15 residues. V lost 4 bases to trimming and J lost 8 bases; unmatched junction nucleotides: 5. CDR1 SGHNT and CDR2 YYREEE come from the germline V gene (reference sequence). Sequencing used immunoSEQ multiplex PCR; TCRdb keeps in-frame clones, though not all of them. The table includes about 140,000 clones, approximately 87% detected once. Sequencing was carried out using PBMCs or T cells enriched from blood (not recorded which). This TCR came from a man in his sixties who had recovered from COVID-19. The chain has TRBV5-4 and TRBJ2-1, with 14 bases lining up with TRBD2. CDR3 DNA sequence: TGTGCCAGCAGCGAAGGGACTAGCGGGAGTCATGAGCAGTTCTTC. Translation: CASSEGTSGSHEQFF.